The next 10 T cell receptor beta chains were all read from a single sample in a study of blood T cell repertoires in COVID-19. The repertoire was sequenced with immunoSEQ multiplex PCR; TCRdb's copy has only in-frame clones and lacks some. Of 200,000 to 250,000 clones in the sample, roughly 90% are singletons; the top ten hold over 13%. Sequencing was done on a sample of PBMCs or T cells enriched from blood (not recorded which). These receptors were obtained from a man aged 30-40 years who had been exposed to COVID-19.

This clone was observed a single time. The CDR3 protein is CATSRGMGQGNIQYF. Written as DNA, the CDR3 is TGTGCCACCAGCAGAGGGATGGGGCAGGGAAACATTCAGTACTTC. The chain is built from TRBV15 and TRBJ2-4, with D maybe TRBD1 (5 bases). In germline, CDR1 is LNHNV, CDR2 YYDKDF (reference sequence). Trimming took off 1 base at V and 6 bases at J, with 13 bases between the two ends. The CDR3 is 15 amino acids.

This chain connects TRBV11-3 to TRBJ2-5, with TRBD2 as a possible D gene (5 bases). Trimming stripped 5 bases from V and 5 bases from J, with 24 bases between. Germline values: CDR1 SGHNT, CDR2 YENEEA. CDR3 length equals 17 residues. Written as DNA, the CDR3 is TGTGCCAGCAGCAAGGCGGGTGGCCCGTACCTTAGTGAGACCCAGTACTTC. It translates to CASSKAGGPYLSETQYF.

This chain links TRBV19 with TRBJ2-7; possibly TRBD1 for D (6 bases). The CDR3 runs to 11 residues. Germline-derived CDR1 and CDR2 are LNHDA and SQIVND (reference sequence). V was trimmed by 5 bases and J by 5 bases, leaving 7 bases between them. The CDR3, as DNA: TGTGCCAGTAGTCACAGGGACGAGCAGTACTTC. Encoded protein: CASSHRDEQYF.

The J gene is TRBJ1-1, the V gene TRBV18; no clear D. This CDR3 is 16 amino acids long. V lost 3 bases and J 6 bases, leaving 20 bases between the germline ends. Germline CDR1 and CDR2: KGHSH and LQKENI. The CDR3 DNA follows: TGTGCCAGCTCACCTCCCCGAGGGCCGGCCGGCTCTGAAGCTTTCTTT. Protein product: CASSPPRGPAGSEAFF. Complete variable domain (other parts from reference TRBV18 and TRBJ1-1): NAGVMQNPRHLVRRRGQEARLRCSPMKGHSHVYWYRQLPEEGLKFMVYLQKENIIDESGMPKERFSAEFPKEGPSILRIQQVVRGDSAAYFCASSPPRGPAGSEAFFGQGTRLTVV.

This chain uses TRBV21-1 with TRBJ1-2. TRBV21-1 is flagged as a pseudogene. The CDR3 has 11 amino acids. Here the CDR3 reads CASNELYGYTF. CDR3 nucleotide sequence: TGTGCCAGCAACGAGCTCTATGGCTACACCTTC.

V and J are TRBV2 and TRBJ2-3; D perhaps matches TRBD2 (6 bases). The CDR3 totals 17 residues. With 3 bases removed from V and 6 bases from J, the gap between germline ends came to 22 bases. CDR1 and CDR2 from the germline V gene are SNHLY and FYNNEI. The CDR3 DNA sequence: TGTGCCAGCAGTGACCCCCCTCGGCGGGACCTTGGGGATACGCAGTATTTT. This translates into CASSDPPRRDLGDTQYF.

The chain recombines TRBV15 with TRBJ1-3, with TRBD1 identical over 9 bases. The germline V gene encodes CDR1 LNHNV and CDR2 YYDKDF (reference sequence). The J segment lost 3 bases and the V segment lost 3 bases, leaving 12 bases of the junction unmatched. The CDR3 runs to 18 residues. The CDR3 DNA is TGTGCCACCAGCAGCTTCATACCTGGGGACAGGGTTGGAAACACCATATATTTT. Translated: CATSSFIPGDRVGNTIYF.

The chain links TRBV19 to TRBJ1-3, with D possibly being TRBD1 (5 bases). Looked up from germline, CDR1 is LNHDA and CDR2 is SQIVND (reference sequence). Trimming stripped 0 bases from V and 2 bases from J, with 8 bases between. The CDR3 is 15 amino acids. The DNA of the CDR3 is TGTGCCAGTAGTATAGAACAGGTACCTGGAAACACCATATATTTT. This sequence encodes CASSIEQVPGNTIYF.

This clone has only one observation. The V gene is TRBV29-1, the J gene TRBJ2-7; TRBD1 is a possible D gene (6 bases). Trimming took 7 bases from V and 3 from J, leaving 10 bases between them. This CDR3 region has 11 residues. Germline V CDR1 and CDR2: SQVTM, ANQGSEA. This chain's CDR3 is CSAKDSYEQYF. The CDR3 DNA sequence: TGCAGCGCAAAGGACAGCTACGAGCAGTACTTC.

J is TRBJ1-4 and V is TRBV6-5; no definite D call. Looked up from germline, CDR1 is MNHEY and CDR2 is SVGAGI. The CDR3 consists of 15 residues. The germline V and J ends were trimmed by 4 bases and 8 bases, with 17 bases remaining between them. CDR3 sequence (DNA): TGTGCCAGCAGTTTGTCTCCAGGTCCGATGGAAAAACTGTTTTTT. Encoded protein: CASSLSPGPMEKLFF.